The rows below give T cell receptor beta chains drawn from one sample of a study of blood T cell repertoires in COVID-19. TCRdb keeps only in-frame clones here, not all; method: immunoSEQ multiplex PCR. The data contain about 240,000 clones, 88% of them seen just once; the ten biggest clones take up more than 0.95%. The sample was peripheral blood. These receptor sequences come from a woman in her thirties or forties who had recovered from COVID-19. Each CDR3 is given with its conserved first and last residue. D genes are given only for firm matches. Part of the rows lack a size; the others show once, few, many or a class for expanded clones.

cdr3_length	clone_size	v_call	d_call	j_call	cdr3_nt	cdr3_aa
17	once	TRBV27	TRBD2	TRBJ2-1	TGTGCCAGCAGTTGGGGACCCGGGACTAGCGGGAGTAATGAGCAGTTCTTC	CASSWGPGTSGSNEQFF
15	NA	TRBV6-2/TRBV6-3	NA	TRBJ1-4	TGTGCCAGCAGTTACGGGGGGGCGACTAATGAAAAACTGTTTTTT	CASSYGGATNEKLFF
15	NA	TRBV5-1	NA	TRBJ1-5	TGCGCCAGCAGCCTCCTACCGGGTAGCAATCAGCCCCAGCATTTT	CASSLLPGSNQPQHF
14	NA	TRBV6-5	TRBD2	TRBJ2-7	TGTGCCAGCACCGGGGGGTGGGAGATCCACGAGCAGTACTTC	CASTGGWEIHEQYF
14	NA	TRBV4-2	TRBD1	TRBJ1-1	TGTGCCAGCAGCCAAGGGCAGGGGGCGGCTGAAGCTTTCTTT	CASSQGQGAAEAFF
17	NA	TRBV18	TRBD2	TRBJ2-3	TGTGCCAGCTCACCCAAGCCACGTGCGGGAGGGCCGGATACGCAGTATTTT	CASSPKPRAGGPDTQYF
13	NA	TRBV6-5	TRBD1	TRBJ1-5	TGTGCCAGCAGACCTGGACAGGATCAGCCCCAGCATTTT	CASRPGQDQPQHF
16	NA	TRBV11-2	NA	TRBJ2-5	TGTGCCAGCAGCTTGGCGACCCGACAGGCTCAAGAGACCCAGTACTTC	CASSLATRQAQETQYF
12	NA	TRBV20-1	NA	TRBJ2-2	TGCAGTGCTAGTCCCCTAGCCGGGGAGCTGTTTTTT	CSASPLAGELFF
13	NA	TRBV18	NA	TRBJ2-5	TGTGCCAGCTCACGAGACAGACAAGAGACCCAGTACTTC	CASSRDRQETQYF
13	NA	TRBV10-3	TRBD1	TRBJ1-1	TGTGCCATCAGGGGGACAGGGCTAGCTGAAGCTTTCTTT	CAIRGTGLAEAFF
15	NA	TRBV4-2	TRBD1	TRBJ1-1	TGTGCCAGCAGCCGCGCCGACAGGGTGGACACTGAAGCTTTCTTT	CASSRADRVDTEAFF
16	NA	TRBV5-4	TRBD2	TRBJ2-7	TGTGCCAGCAGCTGGGGGACTAGCGGGAGCTCCTACGAGCAGTACTTC	CASSWGTSGSSYEQYF
18	NA	TRBV5-5	TRBD2	TRBJ2-4	TGTGCCAGCAGCCACGGACTAGCGGGAGGGGTGGCCAAAAACATTCAGTACTTC	CASSHGLAGGVAKNIQYF
17	NA	TRBV10-3	TRBD1	TRBJ1-5	TGTGCCATCAGTGAGTCGATGGGCAGGGGGAGCAATCAGCCCCAGCATTTT	CAISESMGRGSNQPQHF